This T cell receptor (beta chain) was obtained from a study of blood T cell repertoires in COVID-19. The V gene's germline CDR1 is GTSNPN and CDR2 SVGIG (reference sequence). V was pared by 4 bases and J by 0 bases, with 12 bases between. The CDR3 runs to 14 residues. Some clones are missing from TCRdb's copy, which holds only in-frame ones; the method was immunoSEQ multiplex PCR. The profile covers approximately 300,000 clones, with about 86% appearing a single time and roughly 1.1% taken by the ten largest. The sequenced sample consisted of peripheral blood. The J gene is TRBJ1-1, the V gene TRBV30; D is unclear. The TCR sequence derives from a woman aged 50 to 65 with acute or convalescent COVID-19. CDR3 protein: CAWNKRRLNTEAFF. In DNA form, the CDR3 reads TGTGCCTGGAATAAGAGGAGATTGAACACTGAAGCTTTCTTT.